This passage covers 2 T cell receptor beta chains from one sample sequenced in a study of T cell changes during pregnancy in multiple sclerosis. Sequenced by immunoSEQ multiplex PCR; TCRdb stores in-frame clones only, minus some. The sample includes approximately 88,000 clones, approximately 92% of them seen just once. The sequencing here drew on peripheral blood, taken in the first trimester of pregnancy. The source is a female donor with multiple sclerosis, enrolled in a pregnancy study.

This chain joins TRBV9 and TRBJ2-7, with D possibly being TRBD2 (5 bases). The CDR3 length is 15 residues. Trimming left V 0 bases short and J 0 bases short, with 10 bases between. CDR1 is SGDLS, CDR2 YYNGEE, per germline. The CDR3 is CASSVGPGSSYEQYF. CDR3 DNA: TGTGCCAGCAGCGTAGGCCCGGGAAGCTCCTACGAGCAGTACTTC.

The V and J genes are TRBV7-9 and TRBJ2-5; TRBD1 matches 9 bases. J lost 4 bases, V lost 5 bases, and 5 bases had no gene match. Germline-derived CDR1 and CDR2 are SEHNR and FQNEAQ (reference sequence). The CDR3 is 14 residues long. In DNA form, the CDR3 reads TGTGCCAGCAGCATCACAGGGGGCGGAGAGACCCAGTACTTC. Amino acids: CASSITGGGETQYF. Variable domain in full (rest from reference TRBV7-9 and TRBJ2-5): DTGVSQNPRHKITKRGQNVTFRCDPISEHNRLYWYRQTLGQGPEFLTYFQNEAQLEKSRLLSDRFSAERPKGSFSTLEIQRTEQGDSAMYLCASSITGGGETQYFGPGTRLLVL.